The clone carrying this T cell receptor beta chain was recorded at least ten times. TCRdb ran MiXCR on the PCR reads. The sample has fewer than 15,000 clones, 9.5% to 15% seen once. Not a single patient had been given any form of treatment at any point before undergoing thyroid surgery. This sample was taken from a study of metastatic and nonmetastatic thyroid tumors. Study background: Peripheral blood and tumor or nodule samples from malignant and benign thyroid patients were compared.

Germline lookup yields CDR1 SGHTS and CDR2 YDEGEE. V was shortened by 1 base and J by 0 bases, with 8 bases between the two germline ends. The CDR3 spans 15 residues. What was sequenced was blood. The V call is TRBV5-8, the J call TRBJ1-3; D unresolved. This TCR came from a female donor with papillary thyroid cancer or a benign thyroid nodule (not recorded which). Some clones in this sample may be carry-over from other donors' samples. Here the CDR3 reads CASSLYSRSGNTIYF. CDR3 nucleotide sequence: TGTGCCAGCAGCTTGTACAGCCGCTCTGGAAACACCATATATTTT.